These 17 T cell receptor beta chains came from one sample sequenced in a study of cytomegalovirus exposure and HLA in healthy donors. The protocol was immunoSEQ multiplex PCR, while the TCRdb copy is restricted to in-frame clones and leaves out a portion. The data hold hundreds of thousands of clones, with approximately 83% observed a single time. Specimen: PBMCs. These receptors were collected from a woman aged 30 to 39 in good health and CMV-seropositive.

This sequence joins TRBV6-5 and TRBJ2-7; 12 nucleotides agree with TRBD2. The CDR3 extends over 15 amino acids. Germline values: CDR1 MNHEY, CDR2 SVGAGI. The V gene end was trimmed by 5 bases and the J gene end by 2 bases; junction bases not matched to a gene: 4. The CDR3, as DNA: TGTGCCAGCAGTCGGACTAGCGGGACAGCCTACGAGCAGTACTTC. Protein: CASSRTSGTAYEQYF.

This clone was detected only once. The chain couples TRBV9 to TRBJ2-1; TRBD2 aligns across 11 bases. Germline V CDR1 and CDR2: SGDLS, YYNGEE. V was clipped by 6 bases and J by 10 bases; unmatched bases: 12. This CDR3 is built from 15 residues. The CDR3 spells CASTPLLAGVGEQFF. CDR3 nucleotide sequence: TGTGCCAGCACCCCGTTACTAGCGGGAGTAGGAGAGCAGTTCTTC.

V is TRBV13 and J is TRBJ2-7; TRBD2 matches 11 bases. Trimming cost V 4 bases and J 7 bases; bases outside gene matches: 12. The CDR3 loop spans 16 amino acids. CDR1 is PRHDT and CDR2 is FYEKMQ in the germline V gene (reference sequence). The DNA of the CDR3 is TGTGCCAGCAGCTCCCAGACTAGCGGGGCCCGACGAGAGCAGTACTTC. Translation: CASSSQTSGARREQYF.

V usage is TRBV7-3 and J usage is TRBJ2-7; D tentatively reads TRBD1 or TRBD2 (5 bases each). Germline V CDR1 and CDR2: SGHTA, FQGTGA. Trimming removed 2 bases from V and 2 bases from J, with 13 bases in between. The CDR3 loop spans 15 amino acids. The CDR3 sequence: CASSLPGAATYEQYF. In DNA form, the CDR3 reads TGTGCCAGCAGCTTACCCGGGGCAGCCACCTACGAGCAGTACTTC.

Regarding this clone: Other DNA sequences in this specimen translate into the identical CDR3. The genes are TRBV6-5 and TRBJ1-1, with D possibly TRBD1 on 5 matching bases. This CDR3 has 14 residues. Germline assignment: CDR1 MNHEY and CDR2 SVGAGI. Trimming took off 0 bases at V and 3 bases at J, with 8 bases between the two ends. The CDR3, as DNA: TGTGCCAGCAGTTACTCAACAGGCGACACTGAAGCTTTCTTT. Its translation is CASSYSTGDTEAFF.

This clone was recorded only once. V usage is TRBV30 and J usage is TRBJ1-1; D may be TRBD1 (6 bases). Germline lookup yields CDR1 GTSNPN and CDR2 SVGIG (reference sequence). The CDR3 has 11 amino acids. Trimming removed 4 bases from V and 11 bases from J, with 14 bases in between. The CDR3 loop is CAWTGEFVAFF. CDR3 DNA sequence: TGTGCCTGGACAGGGGAGTTTGTCGCTTTCTTT.

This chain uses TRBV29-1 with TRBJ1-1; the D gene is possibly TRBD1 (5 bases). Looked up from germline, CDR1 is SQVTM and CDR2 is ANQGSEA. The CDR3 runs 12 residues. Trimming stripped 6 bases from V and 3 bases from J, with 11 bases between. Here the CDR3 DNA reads TGCAGCGTGGGGGGGATGCACACTGAAGCTTTCTTT. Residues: CSVGGMHTEAFF.

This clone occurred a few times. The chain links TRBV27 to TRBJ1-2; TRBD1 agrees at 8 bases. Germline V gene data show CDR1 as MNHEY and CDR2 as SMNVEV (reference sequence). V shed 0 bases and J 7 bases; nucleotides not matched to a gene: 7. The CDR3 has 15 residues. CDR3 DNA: TGTGCCAGCAGTTTATCTGGTCAGGGGGCGGGTGGCTACACCTTC. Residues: CASSLSGQGAGGYTF.

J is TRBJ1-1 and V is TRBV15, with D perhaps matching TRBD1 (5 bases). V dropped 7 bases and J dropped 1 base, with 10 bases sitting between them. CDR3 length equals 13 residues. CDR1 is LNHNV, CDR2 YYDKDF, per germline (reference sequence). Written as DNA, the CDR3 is TGTGCCACCAAGGCAGGGCGGAACACTGAAGCTTTCTTT. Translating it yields CATKAGRNTEAFF.

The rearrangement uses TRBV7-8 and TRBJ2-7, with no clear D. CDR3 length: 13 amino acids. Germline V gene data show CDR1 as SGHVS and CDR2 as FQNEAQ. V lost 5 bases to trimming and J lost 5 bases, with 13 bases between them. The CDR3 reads CASSQKGVNEQYF. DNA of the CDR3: TGTGCCAGCAGCCAAAAGGGCGTCAACGAGCAGTACTTC.

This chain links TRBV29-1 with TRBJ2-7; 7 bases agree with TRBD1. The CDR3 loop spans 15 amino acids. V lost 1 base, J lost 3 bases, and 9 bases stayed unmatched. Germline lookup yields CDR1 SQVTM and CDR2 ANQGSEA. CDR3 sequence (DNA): TGCAGCGTTGAAGTACACAGGGGTGCCGGCTACGAGCAGTACTTC. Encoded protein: CSVEVHRGAGYEQYF.

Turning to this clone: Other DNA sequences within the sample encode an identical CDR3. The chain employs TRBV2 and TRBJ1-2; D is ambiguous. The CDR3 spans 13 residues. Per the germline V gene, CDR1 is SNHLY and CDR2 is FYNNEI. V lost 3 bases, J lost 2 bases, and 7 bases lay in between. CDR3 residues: CASSDLGNYGYTF. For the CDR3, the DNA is TGTGCCAGCAGTGACCTGGGAAACTATGGCTACACCTTC.

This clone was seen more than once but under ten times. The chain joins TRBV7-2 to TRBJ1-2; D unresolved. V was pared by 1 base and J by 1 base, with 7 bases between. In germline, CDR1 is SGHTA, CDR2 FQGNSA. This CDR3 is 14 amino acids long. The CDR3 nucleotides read TGTGCCAGCAGCTTAGGTGGTAGTAACTATGGCTACACCTTC. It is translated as CASSLGGSNYGYTF.

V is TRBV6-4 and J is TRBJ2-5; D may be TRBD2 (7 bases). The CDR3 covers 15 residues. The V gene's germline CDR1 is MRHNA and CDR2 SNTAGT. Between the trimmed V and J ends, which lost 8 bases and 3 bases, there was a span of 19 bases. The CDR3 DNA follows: TGTGCCAGCCTAGTGACAGGTCTAGCGGAAGAGACCCAGTACTTC. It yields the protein CASLVTGLAEETQYF.

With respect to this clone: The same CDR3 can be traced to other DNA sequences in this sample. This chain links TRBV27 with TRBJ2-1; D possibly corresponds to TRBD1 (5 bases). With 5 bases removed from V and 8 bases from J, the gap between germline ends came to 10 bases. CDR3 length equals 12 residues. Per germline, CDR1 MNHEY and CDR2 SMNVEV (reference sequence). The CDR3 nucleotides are TGTGCCAGCAGTCCTCAGGGTTATGAGCAGTTCTTC. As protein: CASSPQGYEQFF.

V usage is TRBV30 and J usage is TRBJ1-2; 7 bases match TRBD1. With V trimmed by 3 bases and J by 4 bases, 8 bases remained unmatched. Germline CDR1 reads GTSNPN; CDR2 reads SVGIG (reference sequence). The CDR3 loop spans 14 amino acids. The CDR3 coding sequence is TGTGCCTGGAGCGCCGGTGGACAGGCCTATGGCTACACCTTC. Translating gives CAWSAGGQAYGYTF.

The CDR3 is CSVAHRERSYNEQFF. CDR3 DNA sequence: TGCAGCGTTGCCCACCGAGAACGCTCCTACAATGAGCAGTTCTTC. V usage is TRBV29-1 and J usage is TRBJ2-1; D uncertain. This CDR3 has 15 residues. CDR1 SQVTM and CDR2 ANQGSEA come from the germline V gene. The ends were cut back, 4 bases at V and 0 bases at J, with 13 bases in the middle.